Listed here is a single TCR beta chain. What it recognizes is unknown. This entry comes from a study of T cells in pancreatic ductal adenocarcinoma. The CDR3 has 15 amino acids. Germline V lookup: CDR1 SGHRS, CDR2 YFSETQ. V was shortened by 4 bases and J by 0 bases, with 14 bases between the two germline ends. Selected pancreatic ductal adenocarcinoma patients had undergone surgery without neoadjuvant therapy. Regarding the study as a whole: Blood clonality (roughly 0.067) did not differ significantly from tumor (roughly 0.11). Enrichment of CD45RO+ effector over naive T cells in tumors may bias clonality. This surgical cohort overrepresents the minority presenting with early-stage disease. Compared with tumor, blood showed more total productive templates and around 8-fold more clonotypes.

Assay used: immunoSEQ multiplex PCR; TCRdb lists only in-frame clones, some missing. The sample contains more than 85,000 clones, over 90% of which appear only once. Sequenced sample: PBMCs. This TCR was sampled from a human donor with pancreatic ductal adenocarcinoma. The chain combines TRBV5-1 with TRBJ2-7; tentatively, D is TRBD1 (6 bases). The CDR3 here is CASSRGQPLSYEQYF. DNA of the CDR3: TGCGCCAGCAGCCGCGGACAGCCCCTCTCCTACGAGCAGTACTTC. Full variable domain (outside the CDR3, taken from reference TRBV5-1 and TRBJ2-7): KAGVTQTPRYLIKTRGQQVTLSCSPISGHRSVSWYQQTPGQGLQFLFEYFSETQRNKGNFPGRFSGRQFSNSRSEMNVSTLELGDSALYLCASSRGQPLSYEQYFGPGTRLTVT.